One TCR beta chain is described in this entry. The V end lost 1 base, the J end lost 11 bases, and 17 bases lay between the germline ends. The CDR3 has 13 residues. Germline loops: CDR1 GTSNPN, CDR2 SVGIG (reference sequence). The data belong to a study of T cells in tuberculosis. Across the study: The T cells targeted glucose monomycolate, a mycobacterial lipid, via CD1B. A South African cohort included IGRA-negative adolescents, latently infected IGRA-positive adolescents and adults with active tuberculosis. PBMC were archived before or within 7 days of starting treatment.

Time point described: new active TB diagnosis, blood taken before or within 7 days of starting treatment. Each clinical donor contributed on average around 110,000 T cells from unsorted cryopreserved PBMC. Sequencing was performed with immunoSEQ multiplex PCR; in TCRdb, only in-frame clones are kept and a portion is missing. Among 35,000 to 45,000 clones listed, approximately 93% were seen once. This sequence joins TRBV30 and TRBJ1-1; D call uncertain. The sample consisted of PBMCs, taken at tuberculosis diagnosis. This receptor was taken from an adult with tuberculosis. Written as DNA, the CDR3 is TGTGCCTGGAGTGGAGGGAGGGATTCGAGGGCTTTCTTT. This encodes CAWSGGRDSRAFF.